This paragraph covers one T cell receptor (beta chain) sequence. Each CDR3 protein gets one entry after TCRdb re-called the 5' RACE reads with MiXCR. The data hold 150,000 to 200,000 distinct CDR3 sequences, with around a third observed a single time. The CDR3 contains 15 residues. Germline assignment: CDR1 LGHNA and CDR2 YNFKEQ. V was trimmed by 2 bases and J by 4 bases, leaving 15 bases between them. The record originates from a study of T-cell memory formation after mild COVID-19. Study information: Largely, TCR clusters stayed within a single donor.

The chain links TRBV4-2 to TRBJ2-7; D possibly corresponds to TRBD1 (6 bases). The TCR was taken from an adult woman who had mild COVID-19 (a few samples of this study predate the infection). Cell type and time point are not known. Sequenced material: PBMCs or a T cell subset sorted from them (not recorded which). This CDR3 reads CASSQKRTDFYEQYF. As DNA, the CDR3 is TGTGCCAGCAGCCAAAAGAGGACAGATTTTTACGAGCAGTACTTC.